The 11 T cell receptor beta chains below were found in one sample sequenced in a study of identical twins. A single record per CDR3 protein comes from TCRdb applying MiXCR to the 5' RACE reads. The table lists hundreds of thousands of distinct CDR3 sequences, 8.6% of them singletons. The sample was also reused in another study, on yellow fever vaccine responses in identical twins.

Sequencing used PBMCs. The receptors shown here come from a woman younger than 35 in good health.

Only a few counts were recorded for this clonotype. The chain recombines TRBV20-1 with TRBJ2-7; weak D call: TRBD1 (5 bases). This CDR3 is built from 13 residues. CDR1 is DFQATT and CDR2 is SNEGSKA in the germline V gene (reference sequence). Trimming took 0 bases from V and 2 from J, leaving 8 bases between them. The CDR3 here is CSARDGAAYEQYF. The CDR3 nucleotides read TGCAGTGCTAGAGATGGGGCGGCCTACGAGCAGTACTTC.

This clonotype was recorded many times. J is TRBJ2-3 and V is TRBV3-1; 10 nucleotides agree with TRBD2. The junction had 11 bases not matched to a gene; V was cut back by 2 bases and J by 6 bases. The germline V gene encodes CDR1 LGHDT and CDR2 YNNKEL (reference sequence). CDR3 size: 17 residues. The CDR3 reads CASSQTSGDLHIDTQYF. In DNA form, the CDR3 reads TGTGCCAGCAGCCAAACTAGCGGGGATCTGCACATTGATACGCAGTATTTT.

This clonotype was seen only a few times. This sequence joins TRBV7-2 and TRBJ2-7; D may be TRBD1 (5 bases). Per the germline V gene, CDR1 is SGHTA and CDR2 is FQGNSA. Trimming pared 3 bases from V and 6 bases from J, leaving 15 bases between. The CDR3 length is 14 residues. In nucleotides, the CDR3 is TGTGCCAGCAGCTTCCAGGGTACCTCGGGCGAGCAGTACTTC. Encoded protein: CASSFQGTSGEQYF.

The rearrangement joins TRBV20-1 to TRBJ2-7, with D possibly being TRBD1 (6 bases). V was shortened by 6 bases and J by 6 bases, with 18 bases between the two germline ends. This CDR3 comprises 13 residues. In germline, CDR1 is DFQATT, CDR2 SNEGSKA (reference sequence). DNA of the CDR3: TGCAGTGCGGGCTGGACAGAGTTTGGCGAGCAGTACTTC. It yields the protein CSAGWTEFGEQYF.

This clonotype was observed a handful of times. The rearrangement joins TRBV20-1 to TRBJ2-3, with 7 bases lining up with TRBD2. CDR3 length equals 15 residues. V trimming: 6 bases; J trimming: 2 bases; junction bases outside the gene matches: 11. Germline assignment: CDR1 DFQATT and CDR2 SNEGSKA (reference sequence). DNA for the CDR3: TGCAGTGCAGGGTCTAGCGGAGACTACACAGATACGCAGTATTTT. Encoded protein: CSAGSSGDYTDTQYF.

Notes on this clonotype: One end of the junction is discordant with germline, which a read error may explain. The chain couples TRBV27 to TRBJ2-4, with D maybe TRBD2 (7 bases). This CDR3 region has 16 residues. In germline, CDR1 is MNHEY, CDR2 SMNVEV (reference sequence). The CDR3 loop reads CASSSPGGESKNFQYF. The DNA of the CDR3 is TGTGCCAGCAGCTCCCCGGGGGGCGAGTCCAAAAACTTTCAGTACTTC.

This clonotype was detected many times. The V and J genes are TRBV5-1 and TRBJ2-3; 12 nucleotides match TRBD2. CDR1 is SGHRS and CDR2 is YFSETQ in the germline V gene. The CDR3 has 17 residues. Losses at the gene ends were 4 bases for V and 3 bases for J; bases not matched to a gene: 9. The CDR3, as DNA: TGCGCCAGCAGCCCCCGACTAGCGGGAGTCAAGACAGATACGCAGTATTTT. Translating gives CASSPRLAGVKTDTQYF.

The table lists this clonotype with a few counts. The V and J genes are TRBV2 and TRBJ2-3, with 13 bases fitting TRBD2. V lost 3 bases and J lost 3; bases outside the gene matches: 12. This CDR3 spans 19 amino acids. Germline loops: CDR1 SNHLY, CDR2 FYNNEI. CDR3 in amino acids: CASSDPVVRTSGGTDTQYF. CDR3 sequence (DNA): TGTGCCAGCAGTGATCCGGTTGTTCGGACTAGCGGGGGAACAGATACGCAGTATTTT.

This clonotype was seen more than once but under ten times. This rearrangement joins TRBV11-2 to TRBJ2-7, with TRBD1 as a possible D gene (6 bases). Germline CDR1 and CDR2: SGHAT and FQNNGV. The CDR3 totals 13 residues. The V gene lost 3 bases and the J gene lost 2 bases, with 8 bases spanning the gap. The CDR3 DNA reads as TGTGCCAGCAGCTTCTACAGGGCCTACGAGCAGTACTTC. Translating gives CASSFYRAYEQYF.

The table lists this clonotype with many counts. The chain joins TRBV28 to TRBJ2-1; the match to TRBD2 covers 11 bases. Germline CDR1 MDHEN, CDR2 SYDVKM. CDR3 size: 15 residues. J lost 3 bases, V lost 6 bases, and 4 bases had no gene match. CDR3 amino acids: CASSFTSGGYNEQFF. The CDR3 nucleotides are TGTGCCAGCAGCTTTACTAGCGGGGGCTACAATGAGCAGTTCTTC.

This clonotype came up a few times. The V and J genes are TRBV19 and TRBJ1-1, with D maybe TRBD1 (5 bases). This CDR3 spans 16 amino acids. V lost 6 bases and J lost 1, with 18 bases in between. Germline assignment: CDR1 LNHDA and CDR2 SQIVND (reference sequence). The CDR3 DNA sequence: TGTGCCAGTAGCATCGGGGGGGGAAAAGCGAACACTGAAGCTTTCTTT. It translates to CASSIGGGKANTEAFF.